Following are 21 T cell receptor beta chains from one sample sequenced in a study of cytomegalovirus exposure and HLA in healthy donors. The PCR had 60 Vbeta and 13 Jbeta primers. TCRdb's copy holds only in-frame clones and misses some; the assay was immunoSEQ multiplex PCR. The table lists around 240,000 clones, 82% of them singletons. The specimen was PBMCs. The receptors were gathered from a woman between 40 and 55 years old in good health and CMV-seropositive.

The chain joins TRBV29-1 to TRBJ1-1, with TRBD1 identical over 7 bases. This CDR3 is 13 amino acids long. CDR1 and CDR2 from the germline V gene are SQVTM and ANQGSEA. V gave up 7 bases and J gave up 2 bases; unmatched junction bases: 7. CDR3: CSAMDRTNTEAFF. CDR3 coding DNA: TGCAGCGCCATGGACAGGACCAACACTGAAGCTTTCTTT.

This clone was seen a single time. The chain recombines TRBV5-4 with TRBJ1-2; tentative D call: TRBD1 (6 bases). V was trimmed by 2 bases and J by 0 bases, leaving 14 bases between them. CDR1 and CDR2 (germline): SGHNT, YYREEE (reference sequence). This CDR3 contains 16 residues. This chain's CDR3 is CASSLGGRRANYGYTF. As DNA, the CDR3 is TGTGCCAGCAGCTTAGGGGGACGGAGAGCTAACTATGGCTACACCTTC.

Concerning this clone: This specimen includes other DNA sequences encoding the same CDR3. This sequence joins TRBV7-2 and TRBJ1-2; TRBD1 agrees at 11 bases. V lost 4 bases and J lost 7; bases outside the gene matches: 8. The germline CDR1 and CDR2 sequences are SGHTA and FQGNSA. The CDR3 is 15 amino acids. The CDR3 loop is CASSSRDRGAGGYTF. The CDR3 region has the DNA TGTGCCAGCAGCTCGCGGGACAGGGGGGCGGGTGGCTACACCTTC.

The genes are TRBV6-5 and TRBJ2-1, with 11 bases aligning to TRBD2. V trimming: 7 bases; J trimming: 7 bases; junction bases outside the gene matches: 9. This CDR3 is built from 15 residues. Germline assignment: CDR1 MNHEY and CDR2 SVGAGI. The CDR3 nucleotides are TGTGCCAGCACCGTAGCGGGAGGGCCGGTTAATGAGCAGTTCTTC. Translation: CASTVAGGPVNEQFF.

V usage is TRBV2 and J usage is TRBJ1-4; tentatively, D is TRBD1 (6 bases). The CDR3 has 14 amino acids. The germline V gene encodes CDR1 SNHLY and CDR2 FYNNEI. The V and J ends lost 6 bases and 8 bases respectively, with 16 bases between them. The CDR3, as DNA: TGTGCCAGCAGAACCTTACCAACAGGGGAAAAACTGTTTTTT. It codes for CASRTLPTGEKLFF.

The DNA of the CDR3 is TGTGCCAGCACCACGGACTATAGCACAGATACGCAGTATTTT. Translating gives CASTTDYSTDTQYF. This chain connects TRBV7-2 to TRBJ2-3; tentatively, D is TRBD2 (6 bases). The CDR3 is 14 residues long. Germline values: CDR1 SGHTA, CDR2 FQGNSA. The ends were cut back, 7 bases at V and 0 bases at J, with 11 bases in the middle.

The chain is built from TRBV14 and TRBJ1-1; TRBD1 might be the D (6 bases). This CDR3 is 15 amino acids long. Deletions cut 1 base from V and 2 bases from J, with 11 bases between. The germline V gene encodes CDR1 SGHDN and CDR2 FVKESK. The CDR3 sequence is CASSQGFGGNTEAFF. CDR3 nucleotides: TGTGCCAGCAGCCAAGGCTTTGGGGGCAACACTGAAGCTTTCTTT. The complete variable domain, with remaining parts taken from reference TRBV14 and TRBJ1-1, reads EAGVTQFPSHSVIEKGQTVTLRCDPISGHDNLYWYRRVMGKEIKFLLHFVKESKQDESGMPNNRFLAERTGGTYSTLKVQPAELEDSGVYFCASSQGFGGNTEAFFGQGTRLTVV.

This chain joins TRBV7-6 and TRBJ1-4; 7 nucleotides line up with TRBD1. The CDR3 covers 13 residues. V was clipped by 6 bases and J by 5 bases; unmatched bases: 3. Germline CDR1 SGHVS, CDR2 FNYEAQ. The CDR3 sequence is CASSNRGNEKLFF. The DNA for the CDR3 is TGTGCCAGCAGTAACAGGGGAAATGAAAAACTGTTTTTT. Supplemented by reference TRBV7-6 and TRBJ1-4, the full variable domain reads GAGVSQSPRYKVTKRGQDVALRCDPISGHVSLYWYRQALGQGPEFLTYFNYEAQQDKSGLPNDRFSAERPEGSISTLTIQRTEQRDSAMYRCASSNRGNEKLFFGSGTQLSVL.

CDR3 loop: CASRGTSGGAGETQYF. CDR3 nucleotides: TGTGCCAGCAGGGGGACTAGCGGGGGGGCCGGGGAGACCCAGTACTTC. V and J are TRBV6-6 and TRBJ2-5; 16 bases are a match to TRBD2. Germline V lookup: CDR1 MNHNY, CDR2 SVGAGI (reference sequence). The CDR3 is 16 residues long. With 6 bases clipped from V and 5 bases from J, the junction kept 6 bases outside the gene matches.

The CDR3 nucleotides read TGTGCCTGGAGTGTAACAGGGTGGGGCGTTCAACCAGCTTTCTTT. Translation gives CAWSVTGWGVQPAFF. The rearrangement uses TRBV30 and TRBJ1-1, with TRBD1 as a possible D gene (6 bases). The length of the CDR3 is 15 residues. With 0 bases removed from V and 10 bases from J, the gap between germline ends came to 21 bases. Germline V gene data show CDR1 as GTSNPN and CDR2 as SVGIG (reference sequence).

The V and J genes are TRBV5-4 and TRBJ1-4; 7 bases align to TRBD1. CDR1 SGHNT and CDR2 YYREEE come from the germline V gene (reference sequence). J lost 7 bases, V lost 4 bases, and 10 bases had no gene match. CDR3 length: 15 amino acids. This chain's CDR3 is CASSARDSGGEKLFF. The CDR3 coding sequence is TGTGCCAGCAGCGCCCGGGACAGTGGGGGTGAAAAACTGTTTTTT.

The chain has TRBV19 and TRBJ2-5, with 8 bases identical to TRBD2. This CDR3 comprises 12 residues. V gave up 8 bases and J gave up 5 bases; unmatched junction bases: 4. From germline, CDR1 is LNHDA and CDR2 SQIVND (reference sequence). The CDR3 sequence is CASSPGGETQYF. The CDR3 coding sequence is TGTGCCAGTTCCCCGGGAGGGGAGACCCAGTACTTC.

The rearrangement uses TRBV7-9 and TRBJ1-4, with 7 bases lining up with TRBD1. The CDR3 spans 17 residues. Losses at the gene ends were 1 base for V and 3 bases for J; bases not matched to a gene: 8. CDR1 SEHNR and CDR2 FQNEAQ come from the germline V gene (reference sequence). CDR3 sequence: CASSLGTTGTANEKLFF. CDR3 DNA sequence: TGTGCCAGCAGCTTAGGGACCACCGGGACAGCTAATGAAAAACTGTTTTTT.

The chain joins TRBV4-3 to TRBJ1-6; maybe TRBD1 (6 bases). Germline assignment: CDR1 LGHNA and CDR2 YSLEER. This CDR3 is 16 amino acids long. The V end was cut by 0 bases, the J end by 7 bases, with 13 bases between. The CDR3 sequence is CASSQDWGRKNSPLHF. The CDR3 nucleotides are TGCGCCAGCAGCCAAGACTGGGGGCGAAAGAATTCACCCCTCCACTTT.

This clone was picked up a small number of times. The chain employs TRBV25-1 and TRBJ2-1; 10 bases match TRBD1. This CDR3 comprises 16 residues. Looked up from germline, CDR1 is MGHDK and CDR2 is SYGVNS. V lost 4 bases and J lost 2; bases outside the gene matches: 5. In DNA, the CDR3 is TGTGCCAGCAGTGGACAGGGGGCGCACACCTACAATGAGCAGTTCTTC. Translation gives CASSGQGAHTYNEQFF.

This chain uses TRBV30 with TRBJ2-1; D is ambiguous. This CDR3 region has 11 residues. In germline, CDR1 is GTSNPN, CDR2 SVGIG (reference sequence). The germline V and J ends were trimmed by 0 bases and 9 bases, with 6 bases remaining between them. Here the CDR3 reads CAWSVAGEQFF. The CDR3 bases are TGTGCCTGGAGTGTAGCAGGTGAGCAGTTCTTC.

Regarding this clone: The junction shows a germline mismatch at one end, possibly a read error. V and J are TRBV7-9 and TRBJ2-5, with 8 bases matching TRBD1. The CDR3 runs to 14 residues. Germline loops: CDR1 SEHNR, CDR2 FQNEAQ (reference sequence). CDR3 in amino acids: CSSQGQGLQETQYF. DNA of the CDR3: TGTTCCAGTCAAGGACAGGGCCTCCAAGAGACCCAGTACTTC.

This clone was found once. The chain has TRBV9 and TRBJ2-5; TRBD2 agrees at 9 bases. Germline CDR1 SGDLS, CDR2 YYNGEE. J lost 1 base, V lost 2 bases, and 6 bases had no gene match. The CDR3 contains 16 residues. The CDR3: CASSVQSGGPQETQYF. The DNA for the CDR3 is TGTGCCAGCAGCGTGCAAAGCGGGGGGCCCCAAGAGACCCAGTACTTC.

This clone was counted a single time. V and J are TRBV6-6 and TRBJ2-7; 14 bases agree with TRBD2. Trimming removed 5 bases from V and 9 bases from J; junction bases left unmatched: 9. Germline V gives CDR1 MNHNY, CDR2 SVGAGI (reference sequence). There are 15 residues in the CDR3. The CDR3 coding sequence is TGTGCCAGCAGTCCCGGGACTAGCGGGAGAGTCGTGCAGTACTTC. Encoded protein: CASSPGTSGRVVQYF.

The table lists this clone with a few counts. The CDR3 bases are TGTGCCAGCAGCGCTACCGGGACAACTCACACCGGGGAGCTGTTTTTT. It is translated as CASSATGTTHTGELFF. The chain recombines TRBV9 with TRBJ2-2; D perhaps matches TRBD1 (6 bases). V gave up 3 bases and J gave up 3 bases, with 15 bases separating them. Germline values: CDR1 SGDLS, CDR2 YYNGEE. This CDR3 has 16 residues.

V is TRBV27 and J is TRBJ1-1, with 8 bases matching TRBD1. This CDR3 is built from 14 residues. Trimming at V came to 7 bases and at J to 3 bases, leaving 7 bases not matched to a gene. CDR1 and CDR2 from the germline V gene are MNHEY and SMNVEV (reference sequence). In DNA, the CDR3 is TGTGCCAGCAACCCTCAGGGGGCAGACACTGAAGCTTTCTTT. Amino acid sequence: CASNPQGADTEAFF.